The present T cell receptor beta chain was sequenced within a study of cytomegalovirus exposure and HLA in healthy donors. In the PCR, 60 Vbeta and 13 Jbeta primers were used. Some clones are missing from TCRdb's copy, which holds only in-frame ones; the method was immunoSEQ multiplex PCR. The sample lists 200,000 or so clones; roughly four fifths were seen once. CDR1 is SGHAT, CDR2 FQNNGV, per germline. Between the trimmed V and J ends, which lost 3 bases and 2 bases, there was a span of 10 bases. The CDR3 contains 14 residues. The sample consisted of PBMCs. The chain joins TRBV11-2 to TRBJ1-1; the D is unclear. This TCR was sampled from a woman under 30 in good health and CMV-seropositive. CDR3 nucleotide sequence: TGTGCCAGCAGCTTTCCACAGAGAAACACTGAAGCTTTCTTT. It codes for CASSFPQRNTEAFF.